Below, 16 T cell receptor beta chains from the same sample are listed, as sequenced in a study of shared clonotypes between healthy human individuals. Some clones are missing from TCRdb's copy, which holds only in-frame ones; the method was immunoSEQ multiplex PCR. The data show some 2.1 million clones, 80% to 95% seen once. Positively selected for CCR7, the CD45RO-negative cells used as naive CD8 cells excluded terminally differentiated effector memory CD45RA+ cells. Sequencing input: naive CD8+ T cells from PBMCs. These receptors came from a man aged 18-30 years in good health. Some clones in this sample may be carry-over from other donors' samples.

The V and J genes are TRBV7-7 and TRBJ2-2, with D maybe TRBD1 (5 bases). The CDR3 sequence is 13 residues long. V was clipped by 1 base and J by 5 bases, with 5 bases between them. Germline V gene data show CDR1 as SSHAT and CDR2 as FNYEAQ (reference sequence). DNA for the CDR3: TGTGCCAGCAGCTTAGAGGGGACCGGGGAGCTGTTTTTT. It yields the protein CASSLEGTGELFF.

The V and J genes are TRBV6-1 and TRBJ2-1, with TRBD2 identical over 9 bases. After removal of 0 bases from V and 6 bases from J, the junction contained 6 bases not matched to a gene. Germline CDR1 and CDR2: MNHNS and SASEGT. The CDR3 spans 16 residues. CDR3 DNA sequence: TGTGCCAGCAGTGAAGCGCTGAGTAGCGGGGGCAATGAGCAGTTCTTC. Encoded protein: CASSEALSSGGNEQFF.

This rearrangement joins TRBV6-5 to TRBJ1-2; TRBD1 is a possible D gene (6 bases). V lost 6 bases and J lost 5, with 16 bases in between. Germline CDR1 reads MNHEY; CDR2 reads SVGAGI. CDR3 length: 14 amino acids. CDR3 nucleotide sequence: TGTGCCAGCAGACCTGGGGGGCCAAAATATGGCTACACCTTC. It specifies CASRPGGPKYGYTF.

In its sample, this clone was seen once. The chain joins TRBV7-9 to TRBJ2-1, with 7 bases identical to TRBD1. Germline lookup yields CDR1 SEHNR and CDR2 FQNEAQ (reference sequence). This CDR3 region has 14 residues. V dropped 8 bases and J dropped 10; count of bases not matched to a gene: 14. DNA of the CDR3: TGTGCCAGCTGGGACAGAGAAGATTGGACCGAGCAGTTCTTC. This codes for CASWDREDWTEQFF. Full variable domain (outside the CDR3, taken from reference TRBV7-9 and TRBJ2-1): DTGVSQNPRHKITKRGQNVTFRCDPISEHNRLYWYRQTLGQGPEFLTYFQNEAQLEKSRLLSDRFSAERPKGSFSTLEIQRTEQGDSAMYLCASWDREDWTEQFFGPGTRLTVL.

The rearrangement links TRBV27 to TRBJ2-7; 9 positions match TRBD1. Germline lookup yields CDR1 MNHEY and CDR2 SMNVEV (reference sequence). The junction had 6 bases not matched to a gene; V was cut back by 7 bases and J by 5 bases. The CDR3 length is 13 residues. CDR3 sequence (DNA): TGTGCCAGCACGGGGGACAGGGACGACGAGCAGTACTTC. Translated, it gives CASTGDRDDEQYF.

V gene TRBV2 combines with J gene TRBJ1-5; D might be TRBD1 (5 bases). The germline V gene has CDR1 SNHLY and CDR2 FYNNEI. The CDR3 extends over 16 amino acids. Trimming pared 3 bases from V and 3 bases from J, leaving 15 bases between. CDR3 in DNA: TGTGCCAGCAGTGAGGCCGGGACGCTCATCAATCAGCCCCAGCATTTT. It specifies CASSEAGTLINQPQHF.

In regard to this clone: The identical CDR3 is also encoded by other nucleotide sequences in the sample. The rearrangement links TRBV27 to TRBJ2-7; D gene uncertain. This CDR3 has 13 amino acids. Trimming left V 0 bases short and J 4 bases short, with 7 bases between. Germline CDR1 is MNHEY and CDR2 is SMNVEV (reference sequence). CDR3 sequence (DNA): TGTGCCAGCAGTTTATCAAACGGATACGAGCAGTACTTC. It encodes CASSLSNGYEQYF.

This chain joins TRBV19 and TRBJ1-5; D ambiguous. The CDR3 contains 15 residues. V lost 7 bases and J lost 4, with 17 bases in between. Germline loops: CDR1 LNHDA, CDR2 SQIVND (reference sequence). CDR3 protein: CASTLEMGWNQPQHF. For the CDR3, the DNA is TGTGCCAGTACCCTAGAGATGGGGTGGAATCAGCCCCAGCATTTT. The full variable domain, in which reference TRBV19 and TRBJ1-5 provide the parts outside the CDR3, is DGGITQSPKYLFRKEGQNVTLSCEQNLNHDAMYWYRQDPGQGLRLIYYSQIVNDFQKGDIAEGYSVSREKKESFPLTVTSAQKNPTAFYLCASTLEMGWNQPQHFGDGTRLSIL.

The CDR3 region is CAISVWVVGGPIVGQFF. The CDR3, as DNA: TGTGCCATCAGTGTCTGGGTTGTGGGAGGGCCTATAGTCGGGCAGTTCTTC. The chain carries TRBV10-3 and TRBJ2-1; 7 positions agree with TRBD2. V shed 4 bases, J shed 12 bases, and the junction held 21 bases outside the gene matches. Germline V gene lookup returns CDR1 ENHRY and CDR2 SYGVKD. The CDR3 extends over 17 amino acids.

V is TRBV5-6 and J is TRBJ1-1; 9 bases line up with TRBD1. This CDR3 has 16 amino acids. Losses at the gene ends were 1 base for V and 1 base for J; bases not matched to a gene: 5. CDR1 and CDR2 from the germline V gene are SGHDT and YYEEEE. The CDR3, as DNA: TGTGCCAGCAGCTTGAAGGCGGGACAGGGGAACACTGAAGCTTTCTTT. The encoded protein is CASSLKAGQGNTEAFF.

The CDR3 region is CASSPRNRNEQFF. DNA of the CDR3: TGTGCCAGCAGCCCGAGAAATAGAAATGAGCAGTTCTTC. This sequence joins TRBV7-9 and TRBJ2-1, with D hard to call. Germline V gene sequence: CDR1 SEHNR, CDR2 FQNEAQ (reference sequence). The germline V and J ends were trimmed by 5 bases and 7 bases, with 12 bases remaining between them. This CDR3 contains 13 residues. The whole variable domain, filled in from reference TRBV7-9 and TRBJ2-1, reads DTGVSQNPRHKITKRGQNVTFRCDPISEHNRLYWYRQTLGQGPEFLTYFQNEAQLEKSRLLSDRFSAERPKGSFSTLEIQRTEQGDSAMYLCASSPRNRNEQFFGPGTRLTVL.

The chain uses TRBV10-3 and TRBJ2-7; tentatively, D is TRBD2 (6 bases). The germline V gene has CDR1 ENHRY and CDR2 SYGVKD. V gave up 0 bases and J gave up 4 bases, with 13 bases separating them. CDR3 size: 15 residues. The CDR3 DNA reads TGTGCCATCAGTGAGTCGAAGGGACTGGAGTACGAGCAGTACTTC. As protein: CAISESKGLEYEQYF.

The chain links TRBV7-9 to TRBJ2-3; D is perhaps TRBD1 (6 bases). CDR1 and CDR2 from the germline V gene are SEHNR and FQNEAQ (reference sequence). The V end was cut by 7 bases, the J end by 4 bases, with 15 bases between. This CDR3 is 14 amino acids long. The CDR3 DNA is TGTGCCAGCACCCCAGGGCAGGGGCCAGATACGCAGTATTTT. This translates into CASTPGQGPDTQYF. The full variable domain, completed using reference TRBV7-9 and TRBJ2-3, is DTGVSQNPRHKITKRGQNVTFRCDPISEHNRLYWYRQTLGQGPEFLTYFQNEAQLEKSRLLSDRFSAERPKGSFSTLEIQRTEQGDSAMYLCASTPGQGPDTQYFGPGTRLTVL.

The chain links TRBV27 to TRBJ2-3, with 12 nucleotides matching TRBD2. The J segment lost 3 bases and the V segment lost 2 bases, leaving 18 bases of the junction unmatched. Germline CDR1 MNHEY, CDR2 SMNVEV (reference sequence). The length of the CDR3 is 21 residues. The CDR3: CASSLGPGWLAGGPETDTQYF. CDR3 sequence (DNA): TGTGCCAGCAGTTTAGGCCCGGGATGGCTAGCGGGAGGGCCTGAGACAGATACGCAGTATTTT.

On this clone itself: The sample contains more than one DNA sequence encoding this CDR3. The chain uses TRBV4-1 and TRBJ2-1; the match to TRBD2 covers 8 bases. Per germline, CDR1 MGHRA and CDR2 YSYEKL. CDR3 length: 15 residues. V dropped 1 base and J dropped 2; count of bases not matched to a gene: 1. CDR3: CASSQGAGAYNEQFF. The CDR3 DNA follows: TGCGCCAGCAGCCAAGGAGCGGGGGCCTACAATGAGCAGTTCTTC.

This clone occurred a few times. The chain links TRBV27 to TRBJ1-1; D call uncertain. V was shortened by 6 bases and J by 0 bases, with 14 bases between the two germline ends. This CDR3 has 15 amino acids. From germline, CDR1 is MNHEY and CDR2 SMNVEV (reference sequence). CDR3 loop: CASSPSGHLNTEAFF. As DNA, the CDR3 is TGTGCCAGCAGCCCAAGCGGGCATTTGAACACTGAAGCTTTCTTT.